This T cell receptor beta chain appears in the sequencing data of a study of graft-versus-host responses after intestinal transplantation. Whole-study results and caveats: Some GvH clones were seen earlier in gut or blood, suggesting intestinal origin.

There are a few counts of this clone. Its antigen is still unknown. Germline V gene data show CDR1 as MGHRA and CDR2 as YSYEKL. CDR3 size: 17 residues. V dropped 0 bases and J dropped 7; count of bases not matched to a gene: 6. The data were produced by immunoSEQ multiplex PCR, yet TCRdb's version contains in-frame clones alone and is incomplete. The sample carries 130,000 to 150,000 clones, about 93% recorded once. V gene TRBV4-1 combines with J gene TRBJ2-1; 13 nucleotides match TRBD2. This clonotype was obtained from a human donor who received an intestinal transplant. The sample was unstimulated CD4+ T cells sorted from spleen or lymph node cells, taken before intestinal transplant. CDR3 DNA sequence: TGCGCCAGCAGCCAAGATTCAACTAGCGGGAGGGCTAATGAGCAGTTCTTC. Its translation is CASSQDSTSGRANEQFF.